These T cell receptor beta chains were read from a single sample in a study of blood T cell repertoires in COVID-19. Produced via immunoSEQ multiplex PCR; TCRdb's table is partial and in-frame only. Seen here are 30,000 to 45,000 clones, roughly 78% observed once, and the top ten hold 33%. The sample was peripheral blood. The receptors stem from a man aged 55-75 years with acute or convalescent COVID-19. CDR3s include the opening cysteine and the closing phenylalanine or tryptophan. The D gene is left open where the match is weak. Size is omitted from some rows. Given values are once, few, many or a class for expanded clones.

v_call	clone_size	d_call	j_call	cdr3_length	cdr3_aa	cdr3_nt
TRBV20-1	.	.	TRBJ2-5	20	CSASHIGNRAGRFGEETQYF	TGCAGTGCTAGTCACATCGGTAACAGAGCAGGGAGGTTTGGAGAAGAGACCCAGTACTTC
TRBV9	.	TRBD1	TRBJ2-5	13	CASSSGTEETQYF	TGTGCCAGCAGTTCCGGGACAGAAGAGACCCAGTACTTC
TRBV28	.	.	TRBJ1-6	14	CASSLGHQNSPLHF	TGTGCCAGCAGTTTAGGACACCAGAATTCACCCCTCCACTTT
TRBV6-5	.	.	TRBJ2-1	15	CASSPRQGGYNEQFF	TGTGCCAGCAGTCCCCGTCAGGGGGGCTACAATGAGCAGTTCTTC
TRBV3-1/TRBV3-2	.	.	TRBJ1-6	15	CASSQADRFNSPLHF	TGTGCCAGCAGCCAAGCCGACAGATTTAATTCACCCCTCCACTTT
TRBV4-2	.	.	TRBJ1-2	12	CASSQDRVGYTF	TGTGCTAGCAGCCAAGATAGAGTTGGCTACACCTTC
TRBV29-1	.	.	TRBJ2-1	13	CSVAVGGYNEQFF	TGCAGCGTTGCAGTAGGGGGCTACAATGAGCAGTTCTTC
TRBV4-2	many	TRBD2	TRBJ2-7	16	CASSQDQVGLAAEQYF	TGTGCCAGCAGCCAAGATCAGGTTGGACTAGCGGCCGAGCAGTACTTC
TRBV2	.	.	TRBJ1-1	15	CASSENLAGGAEAFF	TGTGCCAGCAGTGAAAATTTAGCGGGGGGGGCTGAAGCTTTCTTT
TRBV30	few	TRBD1	TRBJ1-5	14	CAWTTGHSNQPQHF	TGTGCCTGGACGACAGGGCATAGCAATCAGCCCCAGCATTTT
TRBV19	.	.	TRBJ2-3	14	CASSTGLSTDTQYF	TGTGCCAGTAGTACAGGACTTAGCACAGATACGCAGTATTTT
TRBV21-1	.	.	TRBJ2-3	17	CASSKAVPTGVESTQYF	TGTGCCAGCAGCAAAGCCGTTCCGACCGGGGTGGAGAGTACGCAGTATTTT
TRBV3-1/TRBV3-2	.	TRBD1	TRBJ2-7	15	CASSQPGQQSGRQYF	TGTGCCAGCAGCCAACCGGGACAGCAGTCTGGTAGGCAGTACTTC
TRBV5-6	.	.	TRBJ1-6	14	CASSPPGRESPLHF	TGTGCCAGCAGCCCCCCGGGGAGGGAGTCACCCCTCCACTTT
TRBV12-3/TRBV12-4	.	.	TRBJ2-2	13	CASSLVGVGELFF	TGTGCCAGCAGTTTAGTCGGGGTCGGGGAGCTGTTTTTT
TRBV6-5	.	TRBD1	TRBJ2-2	14	CASTRTGFIGELFF	TGTGCCAGCACCCGGACAGGGTTCATCGGGGAGCTGTTTTTT
TRBV5-5	.	TRBD2	TRBJ2-7	16	CASSQRRGLGFYEQYF	TGTGCCAGCAGCCAAAGGCGGGGACTAGGATTTTACGAGCAGTACTTC
TRBV3-1/TRBV3-2	.	.	TRBJ2-4	16	CASSQSGKLAKNIQYF	TGTGCCAGCAGCCAATCGGGGAAACTAGCCAAAAACATTCAGTACTTC
TRBV28	once	TRBD1	TRBJ1-5	15	CASIYGGGGAQPQHF	TGTGCCAGCATCTACGGAGGGGGCGGGGCTCAGCCCCAGCATTTT
TRBV6-2/TRBV6-3	medium-sized	.	TRBJ2-3	14	CASSYSTSTDTQYF	TGTGCCAGCAGTTACTCGACTAGCACAGATACGCAGTATTTT
TRBV6-5	.	.	TRBJ1-1	14	CASSSSGGETEAFF	TGTGCCAGCAGTTCCAGCGGGGGAGAGACTGAAGCTTTCTTT
TRBV5-4	few	.	TRBJ2-2	13	CASSFDRTGELFF	TGTGCCAGCAGCTTTGATCGGACCGGGGAGCTGTTTTTT
TRBV2	.	TRBD1	TRBJ2-3	14	CASRDRGGTDTQYF	TGTGCCAGCAGGGACAGGGGAGGCACAGATACGCAGTATTTT
TRBV7-9	few	.	TRBJ2-1	14	CASSPGAGDNEQFF	TGTGCCAGCAGCCCAGGAGCGGGCGACAATGAGCAGTTCTTC
TRBV3-1/TRBV3-2	few	.	TRBJ1-2	15	CASSEGNGLNYGYTF	TGTGCCAGCAGCGAGGGAAATGGGCTTAACTATGGCTACACCTTC
TRBV7-2	.	.	TRBJ2-7	13	CASRRAQGSEQYF	TGTGCCAGCAGGCGAGCTCAGGGGAGCGAGCAGTACTTC
TRBV5-4	.	TRBD1	TRBJ2-5	16	CASSLGADRVVETQYF	TGTGCCAGCAGCTTGGGGGCAGACAGGGTGGTCGAGACCCAGTACTTC
TRBV18	.	.	TRBJ2-5	11	CASSPEETQYF	TGTGCCAGCTCACCAGAGGAGACCCAGTACTTC
TRBV5-1	.	TRBD1	TRBJ2-5	15	CASSSQGAAQETQYF	TGCGCCAGCAGCAGTCAGGGGGCCGCTCAAGAGACCCAGTACTTC
TRBV29-1	.	.	TRBJ2-3	16	CSVVSGLRAGTDTQYF	TGCAGCGTTGTGAGCGGTTTACGGGCGGGAACAGATACGCAGTATTTT
TRBV24-1	.	.	TRBJ2-3	13	CATGPSGKDTQYF	TGTGCCACCGGACCCTCGGGGAAAGATACGCAGTATTTT
TRBV5-1	.	.	TRBJ2-3	14	CASSLAWAPDTQYF	TGCGCCAGCAGCTTGGCTTGGGCCCCAGATACGCAGTATTTT
TRBV19	few	.	TRBJ2-1	13	CATSGTPYNEQFF	TGTGCCACCTCCGGGACTCCCTACAATGAGCAGTTCTTC
TRBV15	.	.	TRBJ2-5	15	CATSREQSLQETQYF	TGTGCCACCAGCAGGGAACAGAGTTTGCAAGAGACCCAGTACTTC
TRBV11-3	.	TRBD1	TRBJ2-3	17	CASSLGQANLGADTQYF	TGTGCCAGCAGCCTAGGACAGGCCAACCTAGGGGCAGATACGCAGTATTTT
TRBV27	.	TRBD2	TRBJ2-1	16	CASSLSGGRLYNEQFF	TGTGCCAGCAGTTTATCGGGCGGGAGGCTTTACAATGAGCAGTTCTTC
TRBV19	.	TRBD2	TRBJ2-3	18	CASSSPGGAGGPSDTQYF	TGTGCCAGTAGTTCCCCAGGAGGAGCGGGAGGGCCTTCAGATACGCAGTATTTT
TRBV12-3/TRBV12-4	.	.	TRBJ2-2	13	CASSLKGAGELFF	TGTGCCAGCAGTTTGAAGGGAGCCGGGGAGCTGTTTTTT
TRBV18	.	TRBD1	TRBJ2-5	16	CASSPGQGAPQETQYF	TGTGCCAGCTCACCGGGACAGGGGGCCCCCCAAGAGACCCAGTACTTC
TRBV28	.	.	TRBJ1-6	16	CASSPLPGGQTSPLHF	TGTGCCAGCAGTCCCCTGCCCGGGGGGCAGACTTCACCCCTCCACTTT
TRBV7-8	once	.	TRBJ1-3	15	CASSSRGARGNTIYF	TGTGCCAGCAGCTCTCGGGGGGCAAGAGGAAACACCATATATTTT
TRBV28	.	.	TRBJ2-6	16	CASSSPQGAGANVLTF	TGTGCCAGCAGTTCGCCGCAGGGTGCCGGGGCCAACGTCCTGACTTTC
TRBV30	.	TRBD1	TRBJ1-2	13	CAWSTAQGHGYTF	TGTGCCTGGAGTACCGCACAGGGGCATGGCTACACCTTC
TRBV2	.	TRBD1	TRBJ1-2	12	CATGQGAEGYTF	TGTGCCACGGGACAGGGGGCGGAAGGCTACACCTTC
TRBV11-2	.	TRBD1	TRBJ2-7	17	CASSLDSSQGILDEQYF	TGTGCCAGCAGCTTAGATTCCTCACAGGGGATCCTAGACGAGCAGTACTTC
TRBV4-3	.	.	TRBJ2-3	14	CASSRQVYTDTQYF	TGCGCCAGCAGTCGTCAGGTCTACACAGATACGCAGTATTTT
TRBV19	once	TRBD2	TRBJ2-6	18	CASSIGLAGASGANVLTF	TGTGCCAGTAGTATAGGACTAGCGGGAGCTTCCGGGGCCAACGTCCTGACTTTC
TRBV11-3	once	.	TRBJ2-3	15	CASSFPRQGGDTQYF	TGTGCCAGCAGCTTTCCCCGGCAGGGTGGAGATACGCAGTATTTT
TRBV2	.	.	TRBJ2-7	10	CASQAIEQYF	TGTGCCAGCCAGGCTATCGAGCAGTACTTC
TRBV6-5	.	.	TRBJ2-5	13	CASRQLDQETQYF	TGTGCCAGCAGACAGTTAGACCAAGAGACCCAGTACTTC
TRBV30	few	.	TRBJ2-7	13	CAWSETRSYEQYF	TGTGCCTGGAGTGAGACACGCTCCTACGAGCAGTACTTC
TRBV18	.	.	TRBJ2-3	12	CASSPRTEAQYF	TGTGCCAGCTCACCAAGGACAGAAGCGCAGTATTTT
TRBV7-8	.	TRBD2	TRBJ2-1	18	CASSRTGLAESSYNEQFF	TGTGCCAGCAGCAGAACGGGACTAGCGGAAAGCTCCTACAATGAGCAGTTCTTC
TRBV5-1	.	TRBD2	TRBJ2-2	17	CASSLLGGRTNTGELFF	TGCGCCAGCAGCTTGCTGGGCGGGAGGACTAACACCGGGGAGCTGTTTTTT
TRBV19	.	.	TRBJ1-5	13	CASSSQGGQPQHF	TGTGCCAGTAGCAGCCAGGGAGGTCAGCCCCAGCATTTT
TRBV11-3	few	.	TRBJ1-6	15	CASSSLSGAGSPLHF	TGTGCCAGCAGCTCCTTGAGCGGGGCTGGATCACCCCTCCACTTT
TRBV27	.	.	TRBJ2-2	12	CASSLNTGELFF	TGTGCCAGCAGCCTGAACACCGGGGAGCTGTTTTTT
TRBV10-1	.	TRBD2	TRBJ2-2	15	CASSPTGTSYGELFF	TGCGCCAGCAGTCCTACCGGGACTAGCTATGGGGAGCTGTTTTTT
TRBV10-2	.	TRBD1	TRBJ2-1	14	CATDRSDRYNEQFF	TGCGCCACAGACCGGTCGGACAGGTACAATGAGCAGTTCTTC